The clone carrying this T cell receptor (beta chain) showed up many times. Trimming removed 0 bases from V and 6 bases from J, with 12 bases in between. This CDR3 region has 15 residues. Per germline, CDR1 SGHTA and CDR2 FQGNSA. The data belong to a study of neurological immune-mediated disorders. TCRdb analysed the 5' RACE reads with MiXCR anew, one entry per CDR3 protein. The table includes nearly 60,000 distinct CDR3 sequences, 3% to 4% detected once. The chain is built from TRBV7-2 and TRBJ1-5, with D tentatively TRBD1 (5 bases). The clonotype was recovered from a woman aged 60-70 years with multiple sclerosis. The sequenced material came from PBMCs. The CDR3 loop is CASSLASGRGQPQHF. The CDR3 DNA sequence: TGTGCCAGCAGCTTAGCTTCAGGGCGAGGTCAGCCCCAGCATTTT.